The rows below give T cell receptor beta chains drawn from one sample of a study of blood T cell repertoires in COVID-19. Using immunoSEQ multiplex PCR, the repertoire was profiled, and TCRdb retains in-frame clones only, with some absent. Among 320,000 or so clones listed, roughly nine tenths were seen once. Sequencing was carried out using PBMCs or T cells enriched from blood (not recorded which). These receptor sequences come from a woman in her 30s who had recovered from COVID-19. The CDR3 runs from the conserved cysteine through the conserved F or W. The order of the fields is clone size, V gene, J gene, D gene, CDR3 protein, CDR3 DNA. D genes are given only for firm matches. Rows may omit the clone size; those that give it use once, few, many or a size class.

abundance: -
v_gene: TRBV7-8
j_gene: TRBJ2-7
d_gene: -
CDR3aa: CASSPAVSYEQYF
CDR3nt: TGTGCCAGCAGCCCCGCAGTCTCCTACGAGCAGTACTTC

abundance: -
v_gene: TRBV28
j_gene: TRBJ1-6
d_gene: -
CDR3aa: CASSLSRQGDSPLHF
CDR3nt: TGTGCCAGCAGTTTGAGTCGGCAGGGCGATTCACCCCTCCACTTT

abundance: once
v_gene: TRBV6-5
j_gene: TRBJ1-2
d_gene: -
CDR3aa: CASSYGGGGYTF
CDR3nt: TGTGCCAGCAGTTACGGGGGCGGCGGCTACACCTTC

abundance: -
v_gene: TRBV5-1
j_gene: TRBJ2-7
d_gene: TRBD1
CDR3aa: CASSLGTGHEQYF
CDR3nt: TGCGCCAGCAGCTTGGGGACAGGACACGAGCAGTACTTC

abundance: -
v_gene: TRBV2
j_gene: TRBJ2-5
d_gene: TRBD2
CDR3aa: CASSELGGLAGIYQETQYF
CDR3nt: TGTGCCAGCAGTGAACTGGGCGGACTAGCGGGGATATACCAAGAGACCCAGTACTTC

abundance: -
v_gene: TRBV6-1
j_gene: TRBJ1-4
d_gene: -
CDR3aa: CASSEAPGYEKLFF
CDR3nt: TGTGCCAGCAGTGAAGCGCCGGGATATGAAAAACTGTTTTTT

abundance: -
v_gene: TRBV19
j_gene: TRBJ1-4
d_gene: -
CDR3aa: CASSTRATNEKLFF
CDR3nt: TGTGCCAGTAGTACCCGCGCAACTAATGAAAAACTGTTTTTT

abundance: once
v_gene: TRBV5-4
j_gene: TRBJ1-2
d_gene: TRBD1
CDR3aa: CASSVPGQGANGYTF
CDR3nt: TGTGCCAGCAGCGTACCGGGACAGGGGGCAAATGGCTACACCTTC

abundance: -
v_gene: TRBV3-1/TRBV3-2
j_gene: TRBJ2-7
d_gene: TRBD2
CDR3aa: CASSQPGLAGGTHEQYF
CDR3nt: TGTGCCAGCAGCCAACCGGGACTAGCGGGGGGAACCCACGAGCAGTACTTC

abundance: -
v_gene: TRBV12-3/TRBV12-4
j_gene: TRBJ2-2
d_gene: -
CDR3aa: CATRTVNTGELFF
CDR3nt: TGTGCCACACGGACAGTCAACACCGGGGAGCTGTTTTTT

abundance: -
v_gene: TRBV30
j_gene: TRBJ1-1
d_gene: -
CDR3aa: CAWSVRGVAGSNTEAFF
CDR3nt: TGTGCCTGGAGTGTACGGGGGGTCGCAGGGTCGAACACTGAAGCTTTCTTT

abundance: -
v_gene: TRBV30
j_gene: TRBJ1-2
d_gene: TRBD1
CDR3aa: CARRDRGFVNYGYTF
CDR3nt: TGTGCCCGAAGGGACAGGGGATTTGTTAACTATGGCTACACCTTC

abundance: -
v_gene: TRBV5-6
j_gene: TRBJ2-5
d_gene: -
CDR3aa: CASGPPRGETQYF
CDR3nt: TGTGCCAGCGGCCCCCCACGGGGAGAGACCCAGTACTTC

abundance: -
v_gene: TRBV6-5
j_gene: TRBJ2-5
d_gene: -
CDR3aa: CASSYVSGGEETQYF
CDR3nt: TGTGCCAGCAGTTATGTGTCCGGCGGCGAAGAGACCCAGTACTTC

abundance: -
v_gene: TRBV4-3
j_gene: TRBJ2-4
d_gene: -
CDR3aa: CASSQEGAQGRNIQYF
CDR3nt: TGCGCCAGCAGCCAAGAAGGCGCACAGGGTAGAAACATTCAGTACTTC

abundance: -
v_gene: TRBV6-5
j_gene: TRBJ1-1
d_gene: TRBD1
CDR3aa: CASSQSWTGGTEAFF
CDR3nt: TGTGCCAGCAGTCAATCGTGGACAGGGGGCACTGAAGCTTTCTTT

abundance: -
v_gene: TRBV5-4
j_gene: TRBJ2-3
d_gene: TRBD2
CDR3aa: CASSLSSGGAKDTQYF
CDR3nt: TGTGCCAGCAGCTTAAGTAGCGGGGGGGCCAAAGATACGCAGTATTTT

abundance: -
v_gene: TRBV12-5
j_gene: TRBJ2-3
d_gene: -
CDR3aa: CASGLGGDTQYF
CDR3nt: TGTGCTAGTGGTTTGGGAGGTGATACGCAGTATTTT

abundance: few
v_gene: TRBV6-1
j_gene: TRBJ1-5
d_gene: -
CDR3aa: CASSDELQPQHF
CDR3nt: TGTGCCAGCAGTGATGAACTACAGCCCCAGCATTTT

abundance: -
v_gene: TRBV1
j_gene: TRBJ1-1
d_gene: -
CDR3aa: CTSSLRVGAEAFF
CDR3nt: TGCACCAGCAGCCTCAGGGTAGGGGCTGAAGCTTTCTTT

abundance: once
v_gene: TRBV9
j_gene: TRBJ1-2
d_gene: -
CDR3aa: CASSVENRPYGYTF
CDR3nt: TGTGCCAGCAGCGTAGAGAACAGGCCCTATGGCTACACCTTC

abundance: -
v_gene: TRBV5-5
j_gene: TRBJ1-3
d_gene: -
CDR3aa: CASSLADRPSGNTIYF
CDR3nt: TGTGCCAGCAGCTTGGCTGACAGACCCTCTGGAAACACCATATATTTT

abundance: -
v_gene: TRBV27
j_gene: TRBJ1-1
d_gene: -
CDR3aa: CASSSQGLGTEAFF
CDR3nt: TGTGCCAGCAGTTCCCAGGGCTTGGGCACTGAAGCTTTCTTT

abundance: -
v_gene: TRBV7-9
j_gene: TRBJ2-1
d_gene: TRBD2
CDR3aa: CASSLLAGGYNEQFF
CDR3nt: TGTGCCAGCAGCTTGCTAGCGGGGGGATACAATGAGCAGTTCTTC

abundance: -
v_gene: TRBV10-3
j_gene: TRBJ1-2
d_gene: TRBD1
CDR3aa: CAISEITGGRYGYTF
CDR3nt: TGTGCCATCAGTGAGATCACAGGGGGCCGGTATGGCTACACCTTC

abundance: -
v_gene: TRBV12-2
j_gene: TRBJ1-5
d_gene: -
CDR3aa: CASRGGNQPQHF
CDR3nt: TGTGCAAGTCGGGGGGGAAATCAGCCCCAGCATTTT

abundance: once
v_gene: TRBV9
j_gene: TRBJ2-3
d_gene: TRBD2
CDR3aa: CASSGRASGESTDTQYF
CDR3nt: TGTGCCAGCAGCGGAAGGGCTAGCGGGGAGAGCACAGATACGCAGTATTTT

abundance: -
v_gene: TRBV5-1
j_gene: TRBJ2-1
d_gene: -
CDR3aa: CASSLVGAQYNEQFF
CDR3nt: TGCGCCAGCAGCTTGGTAGGGGCCCAATACAATGAGCAGTTCTTC

abundance: once
v_gene: TRBV28
j_gene: TRBJ1-2
d_gene: -
CDR3aa: CASSSVESGSGGYTF
CDR3nt: TGTGCCAGCAGTTCCGTAGAATCCGGGTCCGGCGGCTACACCTTC

abundance: -
v_gene: TRBV7-6
j_gene: TRBJ2-5
d_gene: -
CDR3aa: CASSLVAGTFKYQETQYF
CDR3nt: TGTGCCAGCAGCTTAGTTGCGGGTACCTTCAAGTACCAAGAGACCCAGTACTTC

abundance: once
v_gene: TRBV7-2
j_gene: TRBJ1-2
d_gene: -
CDR3aa: CASSLDSSILYGYTF
CDR3nt: TGTGCCAGCAGCTTGGACAGCTCGATTCTCTATGGCTACACCTTC

abundance: -
v_gene: TRBV19
j_gene: TRBJ1-5
d_gene: TRBD1
CDR3aa: CATEPGTGGPQPQHF
CDR3nt: TGTGCCACAGAACCAGGGACAGGGGGCCCACAGCCCCAGCATTTT

abundance: -
v_gene: TRBV19
j_gene: TRBJ1-1
d_gene: TRBD1
CDR3aa: CASNEQGASTEAFF
CDR3nt: TGTGCCAGTAATGAACAGGGGGCTTCCACTGAAGCTTTCTTT

abundance: -
v_gene: TRBV6-5
j_gene: TRBJ2-2
d_gene: TRBD1
CDR3aa: CASVAGTGIHGELFF
CDR3nt: TGTGCCAGCGTAGCCGGGACAGGGATTCACGGGGAGCTGTTTTTT

abundance: -
v_gene: TRBV6-2/TRBV6-3
j_gene: TRBJ1-1
d_gene: TRBD1
CDR3aa: CASSPPGRGPTTEAFF
CDR3nt: TGTGCCAGCAGCCCACCTGGCAGGGGGCCAACGACTGAAGCTTTCTTT

abundance: -
v_gene: TRBV9
j_gene: TRBJ2-1
d_gene: -
CDR3aa: CASSVGGVSSYNEQFF
CDR3nt: TGTGCCAGCAGCGTAGGGGGGGTGAGCTCCTACAATGAGCAGTTCTTC

abundance: once
v_gene: TRBV9
j_gene: TRBJ2-7
d_gene: TRBD2
CDR3aa: CASSVGEGEQYF
CDR3nt: TGTGCCAGCAGCGTAGGGGAGGGCGAGCAGTACTTC

abundance: -
v_gene: TRBV6-4
j_gene: TRBJ1-1
d_gene: TRBD1
CDR3aa: CASSNLPGGTEAFF
CDR3nt: TGTGCCAGCAGTAATCTACCAGGGGGCACTGAAGCTTTCTTT

abundance: -
v_gene: TRBV27
j_gene: TRBJ1-1
d_gene: TRBD1
CDR3aa: CASSYRGPGTEAFF
CDR3nt: TGTGCCAGCAGTTATAGGGGGCCCGGCACTGAAGCTTTCTTT